These T cell receptor beta chains were read from a single sample in a study of T cell responses to AZD1222 COVID-19 vaccine. Here immunoSEQ multiplex PCR was the method, and the copy in TCRdb shows in-frame clones only, minus some. Among some 40,000 clones listed, about three quarters were seen once. Source: peripheral blood, taken on day 0 of AZD1222 vaccination. The receptors come from an adult in good health. Each CDR3 is given with its conserved first and last residue. Each record gives: D gene, V gene, clone size, CDR3 protein. A D gene is named only where the DNA matches it firmly. A row's size may be missing; if present it is once, few, many or a size class.

D gene: -
V gene: TRBV21-1
clone size: -
CDR3 protein: CASSPPPGTGTYNSPLHF

D gene: -
V gene: TRBV24-1
clone size: -
CDR3 protein: CATSHSMLRSSSYEQYF

D gene: -
V gene: TRBV20-1
clone size: -
CDR3 protein: CSASPAGLNEQYF

D gene: TRBD1
V gene: TRBV19
clone size: -
CDR3 protein: CASGNTGDYGYTF

D gene: -
V gene: TRBV6-5
clone size: few
CDR3 protein: CASSYSGVLGTEAFF

D gene: -
V gene: TRBV5-1
clone size: -
CDR3 protein: CASSLMDSYNEQFF

D gene: TRBD2
V gene: TRBV10-3
clone size: -
CDR3 protein: CAISEVAGGPADTQYF

D gene: TRBD1
V gene: TRBV23-1
clone size: -
CDR3 protein: CATTSGDRGFGVAKNIQYF

D gene: -
V gene: TRBV7-9
clone size: -
CDR3 protein: CASSPDIENSPLHF

D gene: -
V gene: TRBV6-2/TRBV6-3
clone size: few
CDR3 protein: CASSPGQPGTDTQYF

D gene: -
V gene: TRBV2
clone size: -
CDR3 protein: CASYRRGNTGELFF

D gene: -
V gene: TRBV30
clone size: -
CDR3 protein: CAWSNGVIYGYTF

D gene: -
V gene: TRBV10-3
clone size: few
CDR3 protein: CAISESIGRYEQYF

D gene: -
V gene: TRBV11-2
clone size: -
CDR3 protein: CASSFGAGKFF

D gene: TRBD2
V gene: TRBV6-6
clone size: -
CDR3 protein: CASSLRSTSGGFYEQYF

D gene: -
V gene: TRBV7-2
clone size: once
CDR3 protein: CASSSYRDSEAFF

D gene: -
V gene: TRBV5-1
clone size: -
CDR3 protein: CASSFGGPTDTQYF

D gene: -
V gene: TRBV7-8
clone size: -
CDR3 protein: CASSLGGAKNIQYF

D gene: TRBD2
V gene: TRBV5-4
clone size: -
CDR3 protein: CASSLGVTSDEQYF

D gene: -
V gene: TRBV28
clone size: -
CDR3 protein: CASRRGGSNSPLHF

D gene: -
V gene: TRBV30
clone size: -
CDR3 protein: CAWRDDRRFSGYTF

D gene: TRBD1
V gene: TRBV19
clone size: few
CDR3 protein: CASSLRQGDTEAFF

D gene: -
V gene: TRBV28
clone size: -
CDR3 protein: CASSLLADYGYTF

D gene: TRBD2
V gene: TRBV7-2
clone size: once
CDR3 protein: CASSLANPGLLTDTQYF

D gene: -
V gene: TRBV2
clone size: few
CDR3 protein: CASATPWSPLHF

D gene: -
V gene: TRBV6-6
clone size: -
CDR3 protein: CASSYSLTSLGAEAFF

D gene: -
V gene: TRBV19
clone size: -
CDR3 protein: CASSIGTVAGYTF

D gene: -
V gene: TRBV28
clone size: -
CDR3 protein: CASSLYGTGWEKLFF

D gene: -
V gene: TRBV19
clone size: -
CDR3 protein: CASSSGDQYNEQFF

D gene: TRBD1
V gene: TRBV3-1/TRBV3-2
clone size: -
CDR3 protein: CASSHTGQGGGYTF

D gene: -
V gene: TRBV7-6
clone size: few
CDR3 protein: CASSLGIVVSQETQYF

D gene: TRBD2
V gene: TRBV6-1
clone size: few
CDR3 protein: CASSKGLAGAQETQYF

D gene: -
V gene: TRBV6-6
clone size: -
CDR3 protein: CASSYSSPQNTEAFF

D gene: -
V gene: TRBV5-1
clone size: -
CDR3 protein: CASSSSTNTGELFF

D gene: -
V gene: TRBV12-5
clone size: -
CDR3 protein: CASGSGSSGNTIYF

D gene: -
V gene: TRBV27
clone size: -
CDR3 protein: CASCSTYNSPLHF

D gene: TRBD1
V gene: TRBV6-5
clone size: -
CDR3 protein: CASRDRGQGETQYF

D gene: -
V gene: TRBV6-2/TRBV6-3
clone size: -
CDR3 protein: CASSHLRGVYTF

D gene: -
V gene: TRBV6-5
clone size: -
CDR3 protein: CATSDRSYGYTF

D gene: -
V gene: TRBV7-2
clone size: -
CDR3 protein: CASSSLAVGYGYTF

D gene: -
V gene: TRBV18
clone size: few
CDR3 protein: CASSQNQNTEAFF

D gene: -
V gene: TRBV6-1
clone size: -
CDR3 protein: CASSDPGPGKETQYF

D gene: -
V gene: TRBV19
clone size: few
CDR3 protein: CASRTQVTNTEAFF

D gene: -
V gene: TRBV29-1
clone size: -
CDR3 protein: CSVGPTANTEAFF

D gene: -
V gene: TRBV5-1
clone size: -
CDR3 protein: CASSLRQGSYNSPLHF

D gene: TRBD1
V gene: TRBV7-3
clone size: -
CDR3 protein: CASSLNPTGTGYNEQFF

D gene: -
V gene: TRBV9
clone size: -
CDR3 protein: CASSVGAQGASGNTIYF

D gene: -
V gene: TRBV19
clone size: few
CDR3 protein: CASSILGSWSEKLFF

D gene: -
V gene: TRBV11-2
clone size: -
CDR3 protein: CASSVSLGQGNIQYF

D gene: -
V gene: TRBV6-6
clone size: -
CDR3 protein: CASTLAGMTEAFF

D gene: TRBD1
V gene: TRBV10-2
clone size: -
CDR3 protein: CASSGTGVPEQYF

D gene: -
V gene: TRBV20-1
clone size: once
CDR3 protein: CSASAGRNQPQHF

D gene: -
V gene: TRBV28
clone size: once
CDR3 protein: CASTSGGANQPQHF

D gene: TRBD1
V gene: TRBV27
clone size: -
CDR3 protein: CASSSPGQGGYGYTF

D gene: -
V gene: TRBV19
clone size: once
CDR3 protein: CASSAVRGERGYTF

D gene: TRBD1
V gene: TRBV7-9
clone size: -
CDR3 protein: CASSFWDRATEAFF

D gene: -
V gene: TRBV5-1
clone size: -
CDR3 protein: CASSLFHDPSNNEQFF

D gene: -
V gene: TRBV2
clone size: -
CDR3 protein: CASSEESSYSNQPQHF

D gene: -
V gene: TRBV7-2
clone size: -
CDR3 protein: CASSLESRTGELFF